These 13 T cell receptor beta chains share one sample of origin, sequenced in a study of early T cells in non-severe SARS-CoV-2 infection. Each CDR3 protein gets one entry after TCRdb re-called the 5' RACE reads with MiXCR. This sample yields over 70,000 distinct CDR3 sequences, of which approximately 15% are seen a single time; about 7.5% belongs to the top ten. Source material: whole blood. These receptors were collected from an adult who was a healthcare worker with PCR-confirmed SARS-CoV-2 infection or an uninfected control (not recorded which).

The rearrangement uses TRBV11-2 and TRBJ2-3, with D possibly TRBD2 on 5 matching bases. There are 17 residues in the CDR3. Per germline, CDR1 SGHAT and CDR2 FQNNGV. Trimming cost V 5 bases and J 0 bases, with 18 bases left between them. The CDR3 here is CASSAAKRLPSTDTQYF. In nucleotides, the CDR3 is TGTGCCAGCAGCGCCGCCAAGCGGTTACCTAGCACAGATACGCAGTATTTT.

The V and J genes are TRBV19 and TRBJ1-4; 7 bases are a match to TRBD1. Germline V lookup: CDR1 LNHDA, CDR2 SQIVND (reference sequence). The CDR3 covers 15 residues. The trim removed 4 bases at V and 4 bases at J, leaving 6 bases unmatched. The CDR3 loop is CASSTQGRLNEKLFF. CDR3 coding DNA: TGTGCCAGTAGTACACAGGGGAGACTTAATGAAAAACTGTTTTTT.

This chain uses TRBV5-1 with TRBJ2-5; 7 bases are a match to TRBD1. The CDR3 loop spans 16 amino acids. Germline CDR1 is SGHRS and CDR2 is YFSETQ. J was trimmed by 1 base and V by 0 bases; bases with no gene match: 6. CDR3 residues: CASSLALGTAQETQYF. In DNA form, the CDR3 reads TGCGCCAGCAGCTTGGCCCTGGGGACAGCCCAAGAGACCCAGTACTTC.

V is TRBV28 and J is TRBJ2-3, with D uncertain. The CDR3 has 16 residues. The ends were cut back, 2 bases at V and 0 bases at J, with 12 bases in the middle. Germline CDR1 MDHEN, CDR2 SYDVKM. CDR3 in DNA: TGTGCCAGCAGTTTAACCGGTCCCACTAGCACAGATACGCAGTATTTT. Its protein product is CASSLTGPTSTDTQYF.

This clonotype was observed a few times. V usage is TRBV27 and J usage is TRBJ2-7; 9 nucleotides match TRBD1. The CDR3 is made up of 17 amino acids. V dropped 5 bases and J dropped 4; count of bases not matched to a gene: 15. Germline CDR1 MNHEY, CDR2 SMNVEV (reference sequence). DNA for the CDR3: TGTGCCAGCAGTCCCCACTCAGGGGACAGGGCGCGGTACGAGCAGTACTTC. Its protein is CASSPHSGDRARYEQYF.

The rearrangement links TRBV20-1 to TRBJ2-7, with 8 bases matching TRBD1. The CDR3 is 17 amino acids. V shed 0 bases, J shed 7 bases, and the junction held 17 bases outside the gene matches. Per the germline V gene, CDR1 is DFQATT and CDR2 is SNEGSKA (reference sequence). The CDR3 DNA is TGCAGTGCTAGAGATCGGTGGGGACAGGCGATATACGAGGAGCAGTACTTC. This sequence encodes CSARDRWGQAIYEEQYF.

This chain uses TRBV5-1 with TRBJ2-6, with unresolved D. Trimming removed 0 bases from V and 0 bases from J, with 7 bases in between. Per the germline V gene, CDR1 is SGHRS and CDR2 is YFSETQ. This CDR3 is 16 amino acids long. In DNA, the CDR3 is TGCGCCAGCAGCTTGGAAGGCAGCTCTGGGGCCAACGTCCTGACTTTC. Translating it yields CASSLEGSSGANVLTF.

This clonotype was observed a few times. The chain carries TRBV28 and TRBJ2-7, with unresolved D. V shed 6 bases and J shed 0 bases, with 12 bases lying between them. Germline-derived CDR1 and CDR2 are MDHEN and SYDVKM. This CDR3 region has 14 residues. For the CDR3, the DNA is TGTGCCAGCAGACCTTGGACGGACTCCTACGAGCAGTACTTC. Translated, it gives CASRPWTDSYEQYF. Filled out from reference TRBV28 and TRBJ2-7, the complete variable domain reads DVKVTQSSRYLVKRTGEKVFLECVQDMDHENMFWYRQDPGLGLRLIYFSYDVKMKEKGDIPEGYSVSREKKERFSLILESASTNQTSMYLCASRPWTDSYEQYFGPGTRLTVT.

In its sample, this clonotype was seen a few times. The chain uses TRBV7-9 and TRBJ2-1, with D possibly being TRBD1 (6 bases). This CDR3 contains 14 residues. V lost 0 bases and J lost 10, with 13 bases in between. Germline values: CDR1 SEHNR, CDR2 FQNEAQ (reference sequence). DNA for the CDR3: TGTGCCAGCAGCTTAGCGTTAACAGGGACAGAGCAGTTCTTC. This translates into CASSLALTGTEQFF.

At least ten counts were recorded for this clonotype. CDR3: CASSAGTSGRQDEQFF. DNA for the CDR3: TGTGCCAGCAGCGCAGGGACTAGCGGGAGGCAGGATGAGCAGTTCTTC. The rearrangement joins TRBV9 to TRBJ2-1, with TRBD2 identical over 15 bases. Germline-derived CDR1 and CDR2 are SGDLS and YYNGEE. The V and J ends lost 3 bases and 8 bases, in that order; junction bases with no gene match: 6. The CDR3 spans 16 residues.

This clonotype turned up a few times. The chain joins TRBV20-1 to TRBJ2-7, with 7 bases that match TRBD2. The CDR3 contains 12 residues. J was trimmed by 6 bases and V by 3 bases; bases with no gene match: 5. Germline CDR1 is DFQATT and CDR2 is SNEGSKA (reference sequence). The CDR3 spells CSASGRTGEQYF. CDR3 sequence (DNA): TGCAGTGCTAGCGGGAGGACTGGCGAGCAGTACTTC.

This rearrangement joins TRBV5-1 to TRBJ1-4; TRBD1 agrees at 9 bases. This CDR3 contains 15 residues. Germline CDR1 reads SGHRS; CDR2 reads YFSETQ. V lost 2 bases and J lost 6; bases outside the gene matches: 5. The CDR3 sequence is CASSLTGTGHEKLFF. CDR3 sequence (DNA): TGCGCCAGCAGCTTAACCGGGACAGGGCATGAAAAACTGTTTTTT.

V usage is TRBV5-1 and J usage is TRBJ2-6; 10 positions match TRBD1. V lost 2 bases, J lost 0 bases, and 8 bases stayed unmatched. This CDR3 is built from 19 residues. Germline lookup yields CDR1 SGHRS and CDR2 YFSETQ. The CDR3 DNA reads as TGCGCCAGCAGCTTAACCGGGACAGGGGTCCGCTCTGGGGCCAACGTCCTGACTTTC. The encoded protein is CASSLTGTGVRSGANVLTF.